These T cell receptor beta chains were read from a single sample in a study of T cells in Graves' hyperthyroidism and ophthalmopathy. TCRdb passed the multiplex PCR reads through MiXCR, listing each CDR3 protein once. The sample lists about 600,000 distinct CDR3 sequences, around 13% seen once, with roughly an eighth in the top ten. Source material: blood. Receptors were obtained from a woman aged 45-60 years with Graves' ophthalmopathy. The CDR3 runs from the conserved cysteine through the conserved F or W. Fields, in order: D gene, V gene, clone size, CDR3 length, J gene, CDR3 DNA, CDR3 protein. A D gene is named only where the DNA matches it firmly. A row's size may be missing; if present it is once, few, many or a size class.

TRBD1	TRBV12-5	many	15	TRBJ2-2	TGTGCTAGTGGTTTGTGGACAGGGGGCACCGGGGAGCTGTTTTTT	CASGLWTGGTGELFF
TRBD2	TRBV25-1	few	13	TRBJ2-1	TGTGCCAGCAGTGAACTAGCGGCCTCAAAGCAGTTCTTC	CASSELAASKQFF
TRBD2	TRBV6-2/TRBV6-3	few	15	TRBJ2-2	TGTGCCAGCAGGGCAGGACTAGGGTCTACCGGGGAGCTGTTTTTT	CASRAGLGSTGELFF
NA	TRBV20-1	few	13	TRBJ1-2	TGCAGTGCTAGACAACCCTGGGGCTATGGCTACACCTTC	CSARQPWGYGYTF
NA	TRBV6-2/TRBV6-3	NA	14	TRBJ2-7	TGTGCCAGCAGTGGAAATTCGCAGGGGGGCAAGCAGTACTTC	CASSGNSQGGKQYF
TRBD1	TRBV6-1	NA	16	TRBJ2-3	TGTGCCAGCAGAACCGGGACAGGGGGCGTCGCAGATACGCAGTATTTT	CASRTGTGGVADTQYF
NA	TRBV12-3/TRBV12-4	many	16	TRBJ2-1	TGTGCCAGCAGTTCGGCCGGACTCTCCACCGACAATGAGCAGTTCTTC	CASSSAGLSTDNEQFF
NA	TRBV11-1	many	15	TRBJ2-2	TGTGCCAGCAGCTTAATTAGCGCGAACACCGGGGAGCTGTTTTTT	CASSLISANTGELFF
TRBD2	TRBV24-1	few	15	TRBJ2-7	TGTGCCACCAGTCGTGGAGCGGGACCCTCCTACGAGCAGTACTTC	CATSRGAGPSYEQYF
TRBD2	TRBV19	NA	17	TRBJ2-1	TGTGCCAGTAGTACCTCACTAGCGGGAGTTTCCTACAATGAGCAGTTCTTC	CASSTSLAGVSYNEQFF
NA	TRBV2	NA	12	TRBJ1-5	TGTGCCAGCAGTGTGGGATTTCAGCCCCAGCATTTT	CASSVGFQPQHF
NA	TRBV28	NA	14	TRBJ1-4	TGTGCCAGCAGTCCCCCGCAGGGGACTGAAAAACTGTTTTTT	CASSPPQGTEKLFF
TRBD2	TRBV4-1	few	19	TRBJ2-3	TGCGCCAGCAGCCAAGTTACTAGCGGGAGGGCCGCTAACACAGATACGCAGTATTTT	CASSQVTSGRAANTDTQYF
NA	TRBV6-1	NA	13	TRBJ2-7	TGTGCCAGCAGTGAAGGCAGGACCTACGAGCAGTACTTC	CASSEGRTYEQYF
TRBD1	TRBV20-1	many	15	TRBJ2-7	TGCAGTGCTAGACCCGGGACAGGGGGAGCCTACGAGCAGTACTTC	CSARPGTGGAYEQYF
NA	TRBV20-1	many	14	TRBJ2-7	TGCAGTGCTAGAGATTATAACGGTGCCTACGAGCAGTACTTC	CSARDYNGAYEQYF
TRBD2	TRBV5-1	NA	17	TRBJ2-7	TGCGCCAGCAGCTTGGCCCTTCCCGGGGGGGGCCAGTACGAGCAGTACTTC	CASSLALPGGGQYEQYF
TRBD1	TRBV14	NA	17	TRBJ2-2	TGTGCCAGCAGCCAATACAAGACAGGGGTGAACACCGGGGAGCTGTTTTTT	CASSQYKTGVNTGELFF
TRBD1	TRBV28	many	15	TRBJ1-2	TGTGCCAGCAGTTTGGTATCAGGGGGCTTCTATGGCTACACCTTC	CASSLVSGGFYGYTF
NA	TRBV7-7	NA	14	TRBJ2-3	TGTGCTAGCAGCCAATCGTCCAGGGCAGATACGCAGTATTTT	CASSQSSRADTQYF
NA	TRBV5-6	NA	15	TRBJ2-7	TGTGCCAGCAGCTTCAGGGCTAGCGCGCCCTACGAGCAGTACTTC	CASSFRASAPYEQYF
NA	TRBV30	many	13	TRBJ1-2	TGTGCCTGGAGTGGGGTTTTGGGGTATGGCTACACCTTC	CAWSGVLGYGYTF
NA	TRBV18	NA	12	TRBJ2-1	TGTGCCAGCTCACCAAACAGGGTTGAGCAGTTCTTC	CASSPNRVEQFF
NA	TRBV12-3/TRBV12-4	many	14	TRBJ1-5	TGTGCCAGCAGTTTTAAGTCTGAGAATCAGCCCCAGCATTTT	CASSFKSENQPQHF
TRBD2	TRBV28	many	17	TRBJ2-1	TGTGCCAGCAGTACATATCCGGGACTAGCGGGAGGCAATGAGCAGTTCTTC	CASSTYPGLAGGNEQFF
NA	TRBV5-1	NA	14	TRBJ2-2	TGCGCCAGCAGCGCCAGGGAAGTCACCGGGGAGCTGTTTTTT	CASSAREVTGELFF
NA	TRBV5-1	few	15	TRBJ2-5	TGCGCCAGCAGCTTGACGGACTTACATAGAGAGACCCAGTACTTC	CASSLTDLHRETQYF
TRBD2	TRBV7-9	many	14	TRBJ2-5	TGTGCCAGCAGAAACAGCGGGAGAGCAGAGACCCAGTACTTC	CASRNSGRAETQYF
NA	TRBV24-1	few	12	TRBJ2-2	TGTGCCACCGGGGTTAACACCGGGGAGCTGTTTTTT	CATGVNTGELFF
NA	TRBV6-2/TRBV6-3	many	14	TRBJ2-1	TGTGCCAGCAGTTGGAGGGTCTCCGCCGATGAGCAGTTCTTC	CASSWRVSADEQFF
NA	TRBV6-1	few	14	TRBJ2-4	TGTGCCAGCAGCCGCCTTGGGGCCAAAAACATTCAGTACTTC	CASSRLGAKNIQYF
NA	TRBV6-5	NA	13	TRBJ1-2	TGTGCCAGCAGTTCAAGATCTAACTATGGCTACACCTTC	CASSSRSNYGYTF
TRBD2	TRBV11-2	many	18	TRBJ2-2	TGTGCCAGCAGCTTATCACCTAGCGGGAGAGTGGGGACCGGGGAGCTGTTTTTT	CASSLSPSGRVGTGELFF
NA	TRBV27	many	13	TRBJ2-2	TGTGCCAGCAGTTTATCTTCCACCGGGGAGCTGTTTTTT	CASSLSSTGELFF
TRBD2	TRBV20-1	NA	17	TRBJ2-2	TGCAGTGCTAGACCCATTCGACTAGCGGGAGACACCGGGGAGCTGTTTTTT	CSARPIRLAGDTGELFF
NA	TRBV7-2	many	14	TRBJ2-7	TGTGCCAGCAGCTCTGTCACACCCCGCTACGAGCAGTACTTC	CASSSVTPRYEQYF
TRBD1	TRBV12-3/TRBV12-4	NA	21	TRBJ2-1	TGTGCCAGCAAAAGGAAGGGATGGGACAGGGAAAATCGTAGCTCCTACAATGAGCAGTTCTTC	CASKRKGWDRENRSSYNEQFF
TRBD2	TRBV20-1	many	17	TRBJ2-1	TGCAGTGCTAGAGTGAAGAGGGGACTAGCGGGTTTCAATGAGCAGTTCTTC	CSARVKRGLAGFNEQFF
NA	TRBV5-1	NA	16	TRBJ1-3	TGCGCCAGCAGCCCTATAACGACGGGCTCTGGAAACACCATATATTTT	CASSPITTGSGNTIYF
NA	TRBV7-2	few	16	TRBJ1-3	TGTGCCAGCAGCTTAGCGCTGGGGGCGACCGGGAACACCATATATTTT	CASSLALGATGNTIYF
TRBD2	TRBV29-1	few	16	TRBJ2-4	TGCAGCGTTGAAGATTCAGTCGGACTAGCGGAAAACATTCAGTACTTC	CSVEDSVGLAENIQYF
TRBD2	TRBV20-1	NA	15	TRBJ2-3	TGCAGTGCTAGAGAACAGCGGGAGGGCCCATATACGCAGTATTTT	CSAREQREGPYTQYF
NA	TRBV12-3/TRBV12-4	NA	13	TRBJ2-1	TGTGCCGGTGGGGCGACCCCCTACAATGAGCAGTTCTTC	CAGGATPYNEQFF
NA	TRBV6-2/TRBV6-3	many	12	TRBJ2-3	TGTGCCAGCAGCAACGAGACAGATACGCAGTATTTT	CASSNETDTQYF
TRBD2	TRBV18	many	13	TRBJ2-1	TGTGCCAGCTCGCCACTAGCGGGAGGGCCTAAGTTCTTC	CASSPLAGGPKFF
TRBD2	TRBV19	NA	16	TRBJ2-4	TGTGCCAGTAGTATAGGGGCTAGCGGGAGGGGAAACATTCAGTACTTC	CASSIGASGRGNIQYF
NA	TRBV29-1	NA	14	TRBJ2-7	TGCAGCGTTGAAGATCCCGAGAAATCCTACGAGCAGTACTTC	CSVEDPEKSYEQYF
NA	TRBV28	NA	17	TRBJ2-1	TGTGCCAGCAGTATACCTTCCGGGACTTACCGGCCCCATGAGCAGTTCTTC	CASSIPSGTYRPHEQFF